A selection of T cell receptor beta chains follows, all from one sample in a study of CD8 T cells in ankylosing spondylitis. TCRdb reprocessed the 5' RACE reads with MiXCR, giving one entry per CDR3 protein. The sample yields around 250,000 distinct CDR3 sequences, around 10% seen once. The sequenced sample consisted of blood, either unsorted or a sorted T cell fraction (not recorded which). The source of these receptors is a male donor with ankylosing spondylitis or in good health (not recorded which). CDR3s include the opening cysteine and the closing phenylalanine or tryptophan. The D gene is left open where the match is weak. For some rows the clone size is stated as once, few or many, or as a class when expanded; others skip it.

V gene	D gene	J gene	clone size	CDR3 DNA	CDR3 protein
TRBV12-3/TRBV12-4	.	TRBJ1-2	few	TGTGCCAGCCGCACAGCAGGGACACCTAACTATGGCTACACCTTC	CASRTAGTPNYGYTF
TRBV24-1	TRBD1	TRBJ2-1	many	TGTGCCACCAGTGAGGACAGGGGGGGGAATGAGCAGTTCTTC	CATSEDRGGNEQFF
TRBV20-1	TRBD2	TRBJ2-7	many	TGCAGTGCCAACCAAGGGACGGGGGGTAGCGGGAGTGGGCGAACCCGCTACGAGCAGTACTTC	CSANQGTGGSGSGRTRYEQYF
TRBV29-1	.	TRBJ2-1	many	TGCAGCGTTGCCCTCAGAAGCTCCTACAATGAGCAGTTCTTC	CSVALRSSYNEQFF
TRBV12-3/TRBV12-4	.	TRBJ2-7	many	TGTGCCAGCGGGATCACAGGGCCCTTCTCCTTC	CASGITGPFSF
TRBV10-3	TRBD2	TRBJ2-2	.	TGTGCCCCCAAGGATAGCGGGAAGAACACCGGGGAGCTGTTTTTT	CAPKDSGKNTGELFF
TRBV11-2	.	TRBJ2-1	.	TGTGCCAGCAGCTTAGATAAGGTTGGGAATGAGCAGTTCTTC	CASSLDKVGNEQFF
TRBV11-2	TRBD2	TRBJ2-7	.	TGTGCCAGCAGCCCATCCCTCGGGCTAGCGGAGTACTTC	CASSPSLGLAEYF
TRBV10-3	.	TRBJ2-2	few	TGTGCCTCCTCGGAGCCCCCGAACACCGGGGAGCTGTTTTTT	CASSEPPNTGELFF
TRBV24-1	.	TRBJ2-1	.	TGTGCCACCAGTGATCCGAGCGGCAACTCCTACAATGAGCAGTTCTTC	CATSDPSGNSYNEQFF
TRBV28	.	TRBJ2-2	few	TGTGCCAGCAACCCCCCGGGGGCAGCAAACACCGGGGAGCTGTTTTTT	CASNPPGAANTGELFF
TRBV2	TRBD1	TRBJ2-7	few	TGTGCCAGCAGTGTTCCAGGGGGCAGATACGAGCAGTACTTC	CASSVPGGRYEQYF
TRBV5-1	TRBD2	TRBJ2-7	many	TGCGCCAGCAGCCCTAGCGGGGGTTACTACGAGCAGTACTTC	CASSPSGGYYEQYF
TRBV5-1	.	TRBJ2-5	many	TGCGCCAGCAGCCTCGGGACTGCGAAAGAGACCCAGTACTTC	CASSLGTAKETQYF
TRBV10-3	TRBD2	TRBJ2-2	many	TGTGCCATATCGGCTGTAGCGGGATTCGCGAACACCGGGGAGCTGTTTTTT	CAISAVAGFANTGELFF
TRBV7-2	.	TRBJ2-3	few	TGTGCCAGCAGCTCCCCGGTGGGCACAGATACGCAGTATTTT	CASSSPVGTDTQYF
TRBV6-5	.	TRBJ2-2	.	TGTGCCAGCAGTTATGGGCGGGTTAACACCGGGGAGCTGTTTTTT	CASSYGRVNTGELFF
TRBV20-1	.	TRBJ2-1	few	TGCAGTGCTAGAGATACCTTAGCCTTTCGCTCCTACAATGAGCAGTTCTTC	CSARDTLAFRSYNEQFF
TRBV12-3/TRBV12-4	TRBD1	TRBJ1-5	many	TGTGCCAGCTCTTTACAGGGGCAGCCCCAGCATTTT	CASSLQGQPQHF
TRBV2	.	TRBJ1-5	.	TGTGCCAGCAGTGAAATGGGGGGGAGGGCAAATCAGCCCCAGCATTTT	CASSEMGGRANQPQHF
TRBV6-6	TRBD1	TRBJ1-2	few	TGTGCCAGCAGACCACAGGGGGATGGCTACACCTTC	CASRPQGDGYTF
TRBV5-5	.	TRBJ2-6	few	TGTGCCAGCAGCTTCTGGGGCTCCGGGGCCAACGTCCTGACTTTC	CASSFWGSGANVLTF
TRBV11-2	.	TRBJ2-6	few	TGTGCCAGCAGCCAAAATTCTGGGGCCAACGTCCTGACTTTC	CASSQNSGANVLTF
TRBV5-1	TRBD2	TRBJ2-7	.	TGCGCCAGCAGCTTGGGCTCTATGGGCGGGAGCTCCTACGAGCAGTACTTC	CASSLGSMGGSSYEQYF
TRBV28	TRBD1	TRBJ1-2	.	TGTGCCAGCAGGTCGGACAGGGGTAACCGCTATGGCTACACCTTC	CASRSDRGNRYGYTF
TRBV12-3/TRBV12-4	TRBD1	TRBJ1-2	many	TGTGCCAGCAACCCCCCGGGGACAGGGGCAAACTATGGCTACACCTTC	CASNPPGTGANYGYTF
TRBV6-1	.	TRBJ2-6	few	TGTGCCAGCCAGCCCTCTGGGGCCAACGTCCTGACTTTC	CASQPSGANVLTF
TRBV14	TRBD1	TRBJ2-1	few	TGTGCCAGCAGCCAGGGGACAGGCTACAATGAGCAGTTCTTC	CASSQGTGYNEQFF
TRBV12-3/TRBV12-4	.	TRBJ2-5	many	TGTGCCAGCAGTTTTGGACCCCGGGAGACCCAGTACTTC	CASSFGPRETQYF
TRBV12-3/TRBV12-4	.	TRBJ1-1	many	TGTGCCAGCAGTTGGTCTCAGCTGACTGAAGCTTTCTTT	CASSWSQLTEAFF
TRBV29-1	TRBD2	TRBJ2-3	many	TGCAGCGTTGTGCCTCTAGCGGACACAGATACGCAGTATTTT	CSVVPLADTDTQYF
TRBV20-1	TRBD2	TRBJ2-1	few	TGCAGTGCTAGAGACTACGCCCTAGCGGGAGTGGATGAGCAGTTCTTC	CSARDYALAGVDEQFF
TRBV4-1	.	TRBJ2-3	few	TGCGCCAGCAGCCACATACCCGGTGGAGCGGGATGGGGAGGGGGCGCAGATACGCAGTATTTT	CASSHIPGGAGWGGGADTQYF
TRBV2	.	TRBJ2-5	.	TGTGCCAGCAGTGATGGTTTGATCACCCCGAGAGAGACCCAGTACTTC	CASSDGLITPRETQYF
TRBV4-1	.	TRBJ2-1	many	TGCGCCAGCAGCCAAGGTTGGATTAGCTCCTACAATGAGCAGTTCTTC	CASSQGWISSYNEQFF
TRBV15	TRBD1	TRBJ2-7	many	TGTGCCACCAGCAGACCTGGGACAGGGAAGCAGTACTTC	CATSRPGTGKQYF
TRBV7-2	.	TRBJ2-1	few	TGTGCCAGCAGCCCCACACGAAAACAGTTCTTC	CASSPTRKQFF
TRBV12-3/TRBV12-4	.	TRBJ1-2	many	TGTGCCAGCAGTTTAAGTCTACAGTCACCCTATGGCTACACCTTC	CASSLSLQSPYGYTF
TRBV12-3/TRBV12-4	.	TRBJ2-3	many	TGTGCCAGCACCTCGGCGGATACGCAGTATTTT	CASTSADTQYF
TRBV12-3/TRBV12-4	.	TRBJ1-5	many	TGTGCCAGCAGGTATGGGCATTTCAATCAGCCCCAGCATTTT	CASRYGHFNQPQHF
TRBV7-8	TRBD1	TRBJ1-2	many	TGTGCCAGCAGCTTAGGGGACAGGGTACGTGGCTACACCTTC	CASSLGDRVRGYTF
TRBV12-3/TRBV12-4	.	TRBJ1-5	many	TGTGCCAGCAGTTTAAAGACCAATAGCAATCAGCCCCAGCATTTT	CASSLKTNSNQPQHF
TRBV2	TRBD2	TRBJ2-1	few	TGTGCCAGGCCGGGACTAGCGGGAGGGTTTGAGCAGTTCTTC	CARPGLAGGFEQFF
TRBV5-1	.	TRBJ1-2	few	TGCGCCAGCAGCATCGTCGGGCAGGGCAGGAACTATGGCTACACCTTC	CASSIVGQGRNYGYTF
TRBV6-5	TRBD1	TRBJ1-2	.	TGTGCCAGCAGTTCATGGGACAGGGGCTATGGCTACACCTTC	CASSSWDRGYGYTF
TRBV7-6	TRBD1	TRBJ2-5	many	TGTGCCAGCAGCTCTTTGTCGGACAGGCAAGAGACCCAGTACTTC	CASSSLSDRQETQYF
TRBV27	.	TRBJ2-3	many	TGTGCCAGCAGTTTACAGCGGAGGGGTCCAGATACGCAGTATTTT	CASSLQRRGPDTQYF
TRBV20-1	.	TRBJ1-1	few	TGCAGTGCTAGAGAAAATTCAGGGAGACTCGTAGCTTTCTTT	CSARENSGRLVAFF
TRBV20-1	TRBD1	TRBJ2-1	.	TGCAGTGCTAGAGTGAGAGACAGGGGATACAATGAGCAGTTCTTC	CSARVRDRGYNEQFF
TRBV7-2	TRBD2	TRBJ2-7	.	TGTGCCAGCAGCTTAGTCACTAGCGGAACCTACGAGCAGTACTTC	CASSLVTSGTYEQYF
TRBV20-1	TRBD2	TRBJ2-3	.	TGCAGTGCTAGAGCTTATGTGGGACTAGCGGGGGGGATAAGCTTGGGAGATACGCAGTATTTT	CSARAYVGLAGGISLGDTQYF
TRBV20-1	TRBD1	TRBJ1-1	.	TGCAGTGCTGAGCCCCTGGTAGGGACAGGAACTGAAGCTTTCTTT	CSAEPLVGTGTEAFF
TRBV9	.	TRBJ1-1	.	TGTGCCAGCAGCGTAGGGGGACGGGACACTGAAGCTTTCTTT	CASSVGGRDTEAFF
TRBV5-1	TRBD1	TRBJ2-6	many	TGCGCCAGCAGCCGGGACAGGTCTTCTGGGGCCAACGTCCTGACTTTC	CASSRDRSSGANVLTF
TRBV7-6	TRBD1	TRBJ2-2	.	TGTGCCAGCAGCTTAGTGGGACAGGGTCCCACCGGGGAGCTGTTTTTT	CASSLVGQGPTGELFF
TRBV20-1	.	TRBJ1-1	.	TGCAGTGCTCGTCAAGGGGGGGGCGATGCTTTCTTT	CSARQGGGDAFF